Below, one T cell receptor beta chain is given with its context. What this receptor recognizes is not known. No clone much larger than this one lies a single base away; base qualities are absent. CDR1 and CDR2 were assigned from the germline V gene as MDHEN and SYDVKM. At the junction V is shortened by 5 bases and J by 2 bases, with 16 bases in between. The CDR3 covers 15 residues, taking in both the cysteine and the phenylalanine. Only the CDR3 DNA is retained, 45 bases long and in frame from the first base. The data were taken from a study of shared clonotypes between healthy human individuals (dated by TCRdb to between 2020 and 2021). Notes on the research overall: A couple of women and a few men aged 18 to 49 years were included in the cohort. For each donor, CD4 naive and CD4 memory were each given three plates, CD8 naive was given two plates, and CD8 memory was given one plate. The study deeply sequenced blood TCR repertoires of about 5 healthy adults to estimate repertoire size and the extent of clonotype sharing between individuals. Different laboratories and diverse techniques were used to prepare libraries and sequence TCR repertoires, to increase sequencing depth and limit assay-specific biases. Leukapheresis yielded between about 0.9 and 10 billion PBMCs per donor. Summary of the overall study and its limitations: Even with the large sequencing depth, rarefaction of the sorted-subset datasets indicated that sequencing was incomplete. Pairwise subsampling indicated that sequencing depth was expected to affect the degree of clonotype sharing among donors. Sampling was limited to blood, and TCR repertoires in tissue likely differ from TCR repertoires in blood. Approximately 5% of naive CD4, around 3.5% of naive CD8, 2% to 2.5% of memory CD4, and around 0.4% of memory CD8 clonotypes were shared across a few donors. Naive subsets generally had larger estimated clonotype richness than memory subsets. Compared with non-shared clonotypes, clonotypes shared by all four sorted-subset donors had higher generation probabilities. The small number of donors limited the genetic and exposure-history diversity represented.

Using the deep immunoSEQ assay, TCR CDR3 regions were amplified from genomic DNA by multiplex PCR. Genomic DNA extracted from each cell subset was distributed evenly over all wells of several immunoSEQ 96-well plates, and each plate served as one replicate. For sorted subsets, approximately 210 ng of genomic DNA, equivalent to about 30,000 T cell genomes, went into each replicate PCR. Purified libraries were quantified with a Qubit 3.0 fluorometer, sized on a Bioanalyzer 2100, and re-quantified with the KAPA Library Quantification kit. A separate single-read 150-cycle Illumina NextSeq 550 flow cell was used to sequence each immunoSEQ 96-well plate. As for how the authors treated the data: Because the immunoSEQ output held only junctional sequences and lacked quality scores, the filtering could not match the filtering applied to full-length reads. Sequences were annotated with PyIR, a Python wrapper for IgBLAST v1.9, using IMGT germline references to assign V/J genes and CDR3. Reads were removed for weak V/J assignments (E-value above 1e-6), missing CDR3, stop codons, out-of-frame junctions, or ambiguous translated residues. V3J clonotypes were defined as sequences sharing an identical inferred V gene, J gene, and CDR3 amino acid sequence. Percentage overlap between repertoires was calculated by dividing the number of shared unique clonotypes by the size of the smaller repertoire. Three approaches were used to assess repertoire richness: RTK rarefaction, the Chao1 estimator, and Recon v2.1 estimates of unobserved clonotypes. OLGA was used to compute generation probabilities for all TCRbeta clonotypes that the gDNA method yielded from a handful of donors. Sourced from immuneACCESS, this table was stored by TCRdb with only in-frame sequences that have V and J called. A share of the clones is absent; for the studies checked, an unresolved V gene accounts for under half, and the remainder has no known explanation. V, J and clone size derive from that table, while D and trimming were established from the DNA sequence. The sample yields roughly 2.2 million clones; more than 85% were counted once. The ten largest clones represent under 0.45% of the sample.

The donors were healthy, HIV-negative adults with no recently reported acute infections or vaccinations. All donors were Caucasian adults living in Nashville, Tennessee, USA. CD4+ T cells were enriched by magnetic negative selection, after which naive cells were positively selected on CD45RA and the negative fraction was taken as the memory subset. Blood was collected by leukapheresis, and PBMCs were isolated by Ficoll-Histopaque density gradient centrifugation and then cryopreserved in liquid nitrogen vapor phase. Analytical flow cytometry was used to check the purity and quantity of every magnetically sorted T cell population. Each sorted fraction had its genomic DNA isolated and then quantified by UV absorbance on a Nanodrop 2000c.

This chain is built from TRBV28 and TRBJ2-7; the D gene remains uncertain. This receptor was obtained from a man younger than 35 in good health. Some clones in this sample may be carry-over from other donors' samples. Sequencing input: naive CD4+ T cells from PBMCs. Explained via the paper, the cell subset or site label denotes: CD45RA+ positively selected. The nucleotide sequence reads TGTGCCAGCAGTGAAAGGTCGGACCCCGCCTACGAGCAGTACTTC. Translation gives CASSERSDPAYEQYF.